The sequence of this TCR beta chain was determined in a study of blood T cell repertoires in COVID-19. As for the study in general: PBMCs, B-cell-depleted T cells, or T cells were the source of the cDNA or gDNA that made up the material.

Deletions cut 4 bases from V and 0 bases from J, with 10 bases between. The CDR3 is 15 amino acids. Germline CDR1 reads SEHNR; CDR2 reads FQNEAQ (reference sequence). As handled by the study authors: Researchers report that nucleated cell counts were estimated from reference gene primer amplification. Sequenced by immunoSEQ multiplex PCR; TCRdb stores in-frame clones only, minus some. V and J calls plus clone size are reproduced from that table; the DNA served to infer D and trimming. The sample lists under 300,000 clones; approximately 90% were seen once. Individuals drawn from under 30 US areas were roughly 18 to 100 years old. Two negative PCRs, clearance, or symptom resolution were required of recovered Cohort 3 donors.

This clonotype was obtained from a man between 18 and 29 years old who had recovered from COVID-19. V and J are TRBV7-9 and TRBJ2-1, with a tentative D call TRBD2 (5 bases). What was sequenced was PBMCs or T cells enriched from blood (not recorded which). The CDR3 is CASSSRERSYNEQFF. The CDR3 DNA follows: TGTGCCAGCAGCTCTCGGGAACGCTCCTACAATGAGCAGTTCTTC.